Described below is a single T cell receptor beta chain sequence and its context. This sample was included in a study of blood T cell repertoires in COVID-19. The CDR3 has 17 amino acids. CDR1 is LGHDT and CDR2 is YNNKEL in the germline V gene (reference sequence). V lost 1 base to trimming and J lost 3 bases; unmatched junction nucleotides: 8. Clones were read by immunoSEQ multiplex PCR, and TCRdb kept only the in-frame ones, dropping some. The sample consists of 300,000 to 350,000 clones, about nine tenths of them appearing once. The rearrangement joins TRBV3-1 (or the pseudogene TRBV3-2) to TRBJ2-1; 8 bases fit TRBD2. This sequence was found in a man between 18 and 35 years old with active or convalescent COVID-19. Source material: peripheral blood. CDR3 sequence (DNA): TGTGCCAGCAGCCAAGCAGGAACGGGAGGGCGCTACAATGAGCAGTTCTTC. As protein: CASSQAGTGGRYNEQFF.